This section outlines one T cell receptor (beta chain) sequence together with its context. TCRdb re-called the PCR reads through MiXCR, storing one row per CDR3 protein. The data hold roughly 7,600 distinct CDR3 sequences, with 45% to 55% observed a single time. Germline V gene sequence: CDR1 LGHNA, CDR2 YNFKEQ. Germline trimming cut 1 base from V and 0 bases from J; bases unmatched to any gene: 7. The CDR3 length is 19 residues. This entry comes from a study of CD4 and CD8 cells across lung adenocarcinoma regions. Donors had localized lung adenocarcinoma, a non-small cell lung cancer. The sequence came from a male donor with lung adenocarcinoma. The CD4 and CD8 labels of this study may be unreliable. Sequenced: CD8+ T cells from the center of a lung tumor. V usage is TRBV4-2 and J usage is TRBJ2-1; 12 bases agree with TRBD2. CDR3 nucleotide sequence: TGTGCCAGCAGCCAAGTTCTAGCGGGAGGGCCAAGCTCCTACAATGAGCAGTTCTTC. Translating gives CASSQVLAGGPSSYNEQFF.